This paragraph reports one T cell receptor beta chain. The antigen is undetermined. TCR beta cDNA was reverse-transcribed from about 0.45 ug of total RNA. The reaction used a constant-region primer and ProtoScript II reverse transcriptase. Each TCR beta library was derived from three nested multiplex PCR rounds that employed slightly modified ARM-PCR. TRBV1-TRBV30 forward primers paired with a C-beta reverse primer were used in the first two PCR rounds, which ran approximately 11 cycles each. TCRdb ran MiXCR on the multiplex PCR reads and lists one entry per CDR3 protein. Among approximately 80,000 distinct CDR3 sequences listed, approximately 62% were seen once. Between about 20 and 30 mg of unsorted bulk tissue served as the source from which RNA and DNA were co-extracted. These data are taken from a study of tumor-infiltrating lymphocytes in primary liver carcinoma. Across the study: The study obtained roughly 3.65 to 7.13 million productive TCRbeta reads per sample, similar across tissue types. General observations from the study: Lesser overlap characterized tumor-adjacent and tumor-blood pairs relative to tumor region pairs. Tumor specimens were characterized by a significantly higher top-250-clone fraction than blood (p = 0.039).

CDR3 length: 15 residues. V gene TRBV12-3 or TRBV12-4 combines with J gene TRBJ2-6, with 8 bases aligning to TRBD1. The sequencing input was tumor-adjacent normal liver tissue. This clonotype was obtained from a middle-aged man with primary liver carcinoma and hepatitis B virus infection. CDR3: CTNSLKTGGLRVLTF. The CDR3 DNA reads as TGTACCAACAGTTTAAAAACAGGGGGGTTGCGCGTCCTGACTTTC.